This T cell receptor beta chain came from a study of blood T cell repertoires in COVID-19 (dated by TCRdb to the early 2020s). The study in broad terms: The collaborator samples originated in the United States, Italy and Spain and spanned the acute and convalescent phases of COVID-19. The material from the prospective study consisted of cDNA or gDNA derived from T cells, B-cell-depleted T cells, or PBMCs. Subjects who had been exposed to COVID-19, were actively infected with it, or had recovered from it provided the deeply sampled blood TCRbeta repertoires that made up the dataset. The repertoires were released in a freely available public database intended as a resource for research on the immune response to SARS-CoV-2. The samples were drawn from two sources: the first 160 participants of the ongoing ImmuneRACE study, and approximately 1,300 subjects contributed by 6 global collaborators. The sample metadata nearly always contained a de-identified subject ID, COVID-19 status, age in years and sex. Where available, HLA class I and class II types were taken from metadata supplied by the sample provider and were not determined by assay-based typing.

TCRbeta CDR3 regions were amplified from genomic DNA using the immunoSEQ Assay, a bias-controlled multiplex PCR. The study's processing was this. The number of nucleated cells in each sample was estimated from the amplification of reference gene primers within the assay. Sequence reads were collapsed and filtered to measure the absolute abundance of every unique TCRbeta CDR3 rearrangement. Productive Simpson clonality was computed per sample as the square root of Simpson's diversity index over productive rearrangements. TCRdb obtained this table from immuneACCESS and retained in-frame rearrangements with V and J assigned. These tables miss some clones; where compared with another copy, unresolved V genes account for less than half of the shortfall, and the remainder is unexplained. Clonal size and the V and J genes are those of that table, whereas D and trimming came from the DNA. Counted in this sample were some 58,000 clones; 90% of them appeared once. The leading ten clones occupy about 6.2% of the sample.

Paper-wide results and their limitations: The quantity of clinical and demographic metadata differed by source and by participant and was supplied without curation.

Comment on this clone: Its antigen is currently not known. Base quality data are lacking; no much larger clone is found one base away.

Per the germline V gene, SGHRS is the CDR1 and YFSETQ is the CDR2. Including cysteine and phenylalanine, the CDR3 has 16 amino acids. The retained sequence is limited to the CDR3, 48 bases, with the frame set at the first base. Trimming removed 4 bases from V and 2 bases from J; the gene matches leave 7 bases unexplained. Collaborating institutions collected whole blood in K2EDTA tubes following their own protocols. For TCRbeta analysis, collaborators shipped samples as frozen whole blood, isolated PBMCs, or DNA extracted from either of those sample types. This sequence originates from a man aged 35 to 55 with acute or convalescent COVID-19. Recombination linked TRBV5-1 to TRBJ2-3, and TRBD1 matches 10 of the central bases. The source material was peripheral blood. Here is the DNA: TGCGCCAGCAGCAAGACAGGGGGCCGTGACACAGATACGCAGTATTTT. This encodes CASSKTGGRDTDTQYF. The entire variable domain, with the stretches around the CDR3 drawn from the reference TRBV5-1 and TRBJ2-3 proteins, is KAGVTQTPRYLIKTRGQQVTLSCSPISGHRSVSWYQQTPGQGLQFLFEYFSETQRNKGNFPGRFSGRQFSNSRSEMNVSTLELGDSALYLCASSKTGGRDTDTQYFGPGTRLTVL.